A single sample is the source of the 8 T cell receptor beta chains below, sequenced in a study of blood T cell repertoires in COVID-19. Clones were read by immunoSEQ multiplex PCR, and TCRdb kept only the in-frame ones, dropping some. The data contain a few hundred thousand clones, around 84% of them seen just once; the ten biggest clones take up 0.85% to 1.2%. Specimen: peripheral blood. The receptors here all came from a human donor with acute or convalescent COVID-19. The donor label of this sample is uncertain.

The chain is built from TRBV21-1 and TRBJ1-6. TRBV21-1 represents a pseudogene. CDR3 length equals 15 residues. The CDR3: CASSYRSSYNSPLHF. The DNA of the CDR3 is TGTGCCAGCAGCTACCGTAGCTCCTATAATTCACCCCTCCACTTT.

This clone was detected once. The V gene is TRBV18, the J gene TRBJ2-5; possibly TRBD1 for D (5 bases). Per the germline V gene, CDR1 is KGHSH and CDR2 is LQKENI. There are 13 residues in the CDR3. V was cut by 4 bases and J by 4 bases, with 10 bases left in between. CDR3 sequence: CASSLQGLETQYF. CDR3 coding DNA: TGTGCCAGCTCACTCCAGGGATTAGAGACCCAGTACTTC.

This chain joins TRBV5-1 and TRBJ2-2; 10 bases are shared with TRBD1. From germline, CDR1 is SGHRS and CDR2 YFSETQ. After removal of 4 bases from V and 6 bases from J, the junction contained 3 bases not matched to a gene. The CDR3 extends over 14 amino acids. CDR3 sequence: CASSEGQGSGELFF. In DNA, the CDR3 is TGCGCCAGCAGCGAGGGACAGGGGTCCGGGGAGCTGTTTTTT. Together with reference TRBV5-1 and TRBJ2-2, the CDR3 gives the full variable domain: KAGVTQTPRYLIKTRGQQVTLSCSPISGHRSVSWYQQTPGQGLQFLFEYFSETQRNKGNFPGRFSGRQFSNSRSEMNVSTLELGDSALYLCASSEGQGSGELFFGEGSRLTVL.

The count of this clone is one. The genes are TRBV30 and TRBJ1-3, with D perhaps matching TRBD1 (6 bases). Germline CDR1 GTSNPN, CDR2 SVGIG (reference sequence). The V gene lost 5 bases and the J gene lost 0 bases, with 14 bases spanning the gap. The CDR3 contains 15 residues. CDR3 region: CAWAGQTSSGNTIYF. The DNA for the CDR3 is TGTGCCTGGGCTGGACAGACGAGCTCTGGAAACACCATATATTTT.

In nucleotides, the CDR3 is TGTGCCAGCAGCTTAGCGCGCTTCCAGCAGGCACCCCTCCACTTT. Its protein product is CASSLARFQQAPLHF. The chain carries TRBV13 and TRBJ1-6; D is unclear. The germline V gene has CDR1 PRHDT and CDR2 FYEKMQ (reference sequence). This CDR3 has 15 residues. The germline V and J ends were trimmed by 1 base and 11 bases, with 15 bases remaining between them.

The chain uses TRBV18 and TRBJ2-7; 7 bases fit TRBD2. Trimming took 3 bases from V and 6 from J; bases not matched to a gene: 5. The CDR3 totals 13 residues. CDR1 and CDR2 (germline): KGHSH, LQKENI. CDR3 sequence: CASSPLGGSEQYF. The DNA for the CDR3 is TGTGCCAGCTCACCGTTGGGAGGGTCCGAGCAGTACTTC. The full variable domain, its missing parts supplied by reference TRBV18 and TRBJ2-7, is NAGVMQNPRHLVRRRGQEARLRCSPMKGHSHVYWYRQLPEEGLKFMVYLQKENIIDESGMPKERFSAEFPKEGPSILRIQQVVRGDSAAYFCASSPLGGSEQYFGPGTRLTVT.

The chain couples TRBV10-3 to TRBJ2-7, with 7 bases identical to TRBD2. CDR3 length: 16 residues. V was pared by 10 bases and J by 3 bases, with 18 bases of the junction left unmatched. Germline V lookup: CDR1 ENHRY, CDR2 SYGVKD. The CDR3 loop is CASRLAEGRNGYEQYF. DNA for the CDR3: TGTGCCAGCCGTCTAGCGGAGGGTCGCAATGGCTACGAGCAGTACTTC.

The genes are TRBV5-1 and TRBJ2-1; 12 bases match TRBD2. Per the germline V gene, CDR1 is SGHRS and CDR2 is YFSETQ. The CDR3 runs to 18 residues. Trimming at V came to 3 bases and at J to 7 bases, leaving 14 bases not matched to a gene. The CDR3 is CASSSLRSSGRAKNEQFF. Written as DNA, the CDR3 is TGCGCCAGCAGCTCCCTGAGATCTAGCGGGAGGGCCAAAAATGAGCAGTTCTTC. The variable domain in full, completed from reference TRBV5-1 and TRBJ2-1, reads KAGVTQTPRYLIKTRGQQVTLSCSPISGHRSVSWYQQTPGQGLQFLFEYFSETQRNKGNFPGRFSGRQFSNSRSEMNVSTLELGDSALYLCASSSLRSSGRAKNEQFFGPGTRLTVL.